The source of this TCR beta chain is a study of early T cells in non-severe SARS-CoV-2 infection. TCRdb re-called the 5' RACE reads with MiXCR, one entry per CDR3 protein. The sample carries 30,000 to 40,000 distinct CDR3 sequences, over 3.5% recorded once. The table lists this clonotype with a few counts. The CDR3 runs to 15 residues. Germline V CDR1 and CDR2: LGHDT, YNNKEL (reference sequence). J lost 8 bases, V lost 4 bases, and 7 bases had no gene match. The chain recombines TRBV3-1 with TRBJ2-7, with TRBD2 identical over 14 bases. The receptor's source is an adult who was a healthcare worker with PCR-confirmed SARS-CoV-2 infection or an uninfected control (not recorded which). The sample consisted of whole blood. CDR3 coding DNA: TGTGCCAGCAGCCCGCCGACTAGCGGGGGGGCGAAGCAGTACTTC. It encodes CASSPPTSGGAKQYF.